The present T cell receptor (beta chain) was sequenced within a study of cytomegalovirus exposure and HLA in healthy donors. The PCR made use of 60 Vbeta and 13 Jbeta primers. Some clones are missing from TCRdb's copy, which holds only in-frame ones; the method was immunoSEQ multiplex PCR. The data show around 190,000 clones, with approximately 80% seen just once and around 14% held by the top ten. CDR3 size: 14 residues. From germline, CDR1 is SGHNT and CDR2 YYREEE (reference sequence). Trimming shortened V by 2 bases and J by 6 bases, and 14 bases separated the two germline ends. The rearrangement uses TRBV5-4 and TRBJ1-1, with a possible D match to TRBD1 (6 bases). This TCR came from a woman aged 25 to 45 in good health and CMV-seropositive. Source material: PBMCs. The CDR3 region has the DNA TGTGCCAGCAGCTTAGGGTCAGGGGCGCCTGAAGCTTTCTTT. Its protein product is CASSLGSGAPEAFF.